The TCR beta chain under discussion was sequenced for a study of cytomegalovirus exposure and HLA in healthy donors listed by TCRdb under 2017. In terms of the full investigation: In an earlier analysis of fewer than 750 of the donors, approximately 260 Gb of sequence data and approximately 120 million unique TCR beta sequences from 180 million or so T cells were reported. An early release covering about 600 HLA-typed donors comprised about 300 gigabases of sequencing data and 85 million to 100 million unique TCR sequences. Among the roughly 400 genotyped donors, approximately 82% belonged to the genetic ancestry cluster associated with self-reported Caucasian donors. The aim of the study was to test whether cataloging public T cell receptors could identify signatures of past pathogen exposure. The T cell repertoires of 670 or so subjects were profiled by immunosequencing and related to cytomegalovirus serostatus. Besides the first cohort of 550 to 750 subjects, a separate validation cohort made up of 120 different subjects was used. To predict cytomegalovirus infection status, the study combined high-throughput TCR immunosequencing, statistical association of individual TCRs with disease status, and machine learning. In a later analysis, previously published TCR beta repertoires from several hundred donors were re-analyzed and high-resolution HLA genotyping was added so that TCR occurrence patterns could be studied. The later analysis used no new phenotypic data to find candidate immune exposures, relying instead on TCR beta sequences and their occurrence across donors. To decide whether each TCR beta V gene segment behaved as functional or pseudogenic, an earlier analysis of some 600 of the donors relied on high-throughput TCR beta sequencing. Alongside the repertoire data, information on donor age, sex, ethnicity and CMV serostatus was compiled. Genome-wide SNP genotypes for about three fifths of the roughly 670 donors were used in a later genetic analysis, which treated that subset as a discovery cohort. All discovery cohort repertoires had been generated on a single sequencing platform. HLA typing included class I and class II loci at four-digit resolution. The number of typed donors differed by locus: roughly 629-640 for A, B, C, DRB1 and DQB1; approximately 530 for DQA1; approximately 610 for DPA1; and about 450 for DPB1. Five DR-DQ haplotypes were treated as single units for association and clustering because of strong linkage in the cohort. Among almost 400 genotyped donors of the cohort, an average of roughly 240,000 unique TCR beta nucleotide sequences were sequenced per donor, roughly 20% of them non-productive. Results and caveats for the whole study, not just this receptor: This cohort had only TCR beta chains sequenced, and the lack of alpha or paired-chain data limited which features could be detected. The study gave a list of about 170 TCR beta chains associated with cytomegalovirus. At a false discovery rate of 0.05, a later analysis linked about 17,000 TCR beta sequences to specific HLA alleles. Because HLA typing was missing for some donors at each locus, association tests included only the typed subset. A further reported finding was that TCR beta sequences accurately predicted the HLA-A and HLA-B alleles for most subjects in the first cohort. Because counts were too low, about 18 rarely observed V segments, including chromosome 9 orphons, were excluded from the earlier analysis of 587 of the donors. The classifier was reported to diagnose cytomegalovirus status with high specificity and sensitivity in both the original and validation cohorts. According to a later analysis, TCR association rates differed among HLA loci, with DRB1 alleles showing the most associated TCRs and HLA-C alleles showing the fewest. Strong co-occurrence of HLA alleles, especially DR and DQ, made assigning TCR associations to individual alleles difficult. In an earlier analysis of 450 to 750 of the donors, most TCR beta V segments appeared in productive rearrangements about 87% or about 30% of the time, broadly matching IMGT annotations. In a later analysis, HLA-associated TCR beta chains showed more clonal expansion and lower generation probabilities than non-associated chains that were equally common. A cluster of highly shared sequence variants was judged likely to represent a technical artifact of the sequencing pipeline. Some IMGT-functional V segments, including TRBV6-2 and TRBV6-3, could not be distinguished by the 87-base-pair reads and were therefore excluded. Most TCR sequences were observed very rarely across donors, whereas some public TCRs were present in many individuals. CMV serostatus was the only immune exposure information available for the cohort. A later analysis reported that several top co-occurrence clusters appeared linked to parvovirus B19, influenza, CMV and Epstein-Barr virus. A later genetic analysis associated a missense DCLRE1C variant with V-gene and J-gene trimming of TCR beta chains, and an independent cohort replicated the association. According to the authors, the approach could potentially be generalized to other disease states and immunological phenotypes. Correlated functional status among segregating V segments might reflect linkage disequilibrium, but an unknown experimental factor could not be ruled out. Roughly uniform sequencing depth across donors was assumed in presence/absence analyses, although this assumption may not hold. In vitro tests confirmed that a few of the cytomegalovirus-associated TCR beta chains recognize cytomegalovirus antigens. According to a later analysis, most CMV-associated TCR beta chains appeared to be HLA-restricted, and the HLA associations seemed to be driven largely by CMV exposure. According to a later genetic analysis, donors in an Asian-associated ancestry cluster had fewer N-insertions in productive TCRs than the approximately 650-donor mean.

The protocol used for the library was the immunoSEQ multiplex PCR assay. For the multiplex PCR, a mixture combining 60 forward primers for TCR Vbeta segments and 13 reverse primers for TCR Jbeta segments was used. The CDR3 region of rearranged TCR beta genes was amplified from genomic DNA by a multiplex PCR assay. The Illumina HiSeq System was used to sequence the amplified TCR beta libraries as 87-base-pair reads. The paper's processing steps were these. Across the 500 to 700 repertoires, a later analysis counted tens of millions of unique TCR beta chains, approximately 12 million of which were shared by at least two donors. Raw reads were error-corrected and collapsed into unique sequences by a nearest-neighbor algorithm in which closely related sequences were merged to remove PCR and sequencing errors. CDR3 sequences were aligned to IMGT reference sequences to assign V, D and J gene segments. For a sequence to be retained, a match of at least six nucleotides to both a V gene segment and a J gene segment was required. Rearrangements were called productive when the CDR3 lacked stop codons and stayed in frame with V and J; all others were non-productive. Following IMGT convention, CDR3 was defined as the stretch from the second conserved V-encoded cysteine up to the conserved J-encoded phenylalanine. The earlier analysis of 587 of the donors excluded any sequence lacking an unambiguous match to a single V gene segment. An earlier analysis of over 450 of the donors classified V segments as functional when productive rearrangements were above 56.7% and as segregating when the standard deviation between donors was above 5%. A statistical classification framework was developed to diagnose cytomegalovirus status using the catalog of TCR beta chain sequences. In a later analysis, V and J genes were assigned by comparing TCR nucleotide sequences against IMGT/GENE-DB human TR gene sequences. In a later analysis, CDR3 sequences and most-parsimonious VDJ recombination scenarios were assigned using the TCRdist pipeline. In a later analysis, each TCR beta chain was defined by its CDR3 amino acid sequence together with its V-gene family, and reads lacking a unique V-gene family were excluded. To address suspected cross-contamination and a sequencing artifact, a later analysis removed a few hundred highly shared, low-generation-probability nucleotide sequences. For each public chain, a later analysis derived a clonal expansion index from normalized ranks of inferred template counts within each repertoire. A later analysis computed generation probabilities with a VDJ recombination model fitted to out-of-frame rearrangements, and checked the results against IGoR. A later analysis scored TCR-TCR, TCR-HLA and TCR-CMV co-occurrence with hypergeometric tests, applying a repertoire-size bias correction to TCR pairs. To estimate false discovery rates, a later analysis permuted the HLA or CMV assignments 20 times. In a later analysis, co-occurring TCRs were grouped using DBSCAN, with TCRdist sequence similarity added in when clustering inside HLA-allele-positive subsets. Repertoires with fewer than 30,000 or more than 120,000 public chains were left out of co-occurrence clustering, as were a handful of repertoires with anomalous nucleotide sharing. The source is immuneACCESS, and TCRdb retained only in-frame sequences with V and J called. Part of the clones is not carried over; for the studies checked, unresolved V genes explain less than half of this, and the remainder is unexplained. D and trimming were read from the DNA, whereas the V and J calls and clone size are those reported in that table. Counted in this sample were approximately 58,000 clones; 65% to 90% of them appeared once. The leading ten clones occupy 4.3% of the sample.

Concerning this clone itself: Its binding antigen is unknown. No base quality values were provided; no much bigger clone lies one nucleotide off.

The cohort consisted of some 730 healthy bone marrow donors. At the time of sampling, all cohort members were nominally healthy, though unrecorded immune exposures were likely present. The donor tested CMV seronegative, placing the donor among the 350 to 400 seronegative members of the cohort. Each donor provided a peripheral blood sample, and peripheral blood mononuclear cells were used for TCR beta sequencing. The Qiagen DNeasy Blood Extraction Kit was used to extract genomic DNA from the blood cell samples. At the junction V is shortened by 3 bases and J by 8 bases, with 19 bases in between. Spanning cysteine to phenylalanine, the CDR3 consists of 14 amino acids. Just CDR3 DNA is preserved here, 42 bases in frame from base 1. Based on the germline V gene (reference sequence), the CDR1 and CDR2 sequences are GTSNPN and SVGIG.

Material for sequencing was PBMCs. The TCR sequence derives from a man aged 30-40 years in good health and CMV-seronegative. The V and J genes are TRBV30 and TRBJ1-2; 5 matching bases give a weak D call of TRBD1. The CDR3 corresponds to CAWRVGGAGRGYTF. The bases are TGTGCCTGGAGAGTCGGAGGGGCCGGACGGGGCTACACCTTC.